Shown below are 3 T cell receptor beta chains from a single sample sequenced in a study of T cells and copy number aberrations in small-cell lung cancer. TCRdb's table, derived via immunoSEQ multiplex PCR, lists solely in-frame clones and lacks some. The profile shows around 9,200 clones, roughly 85% of them singletons. Sequencing used normal tissue next to the tumor. The receptors come from a man aged 55 to 70 with small cell lung cancer.

This clone has just a few counts. V usage is TRBV11-2 and J usage is TRBJ2-5, with TRBD1 matching over 7 bases. Germline V gene data show CDR1 as SGHAT and CDR2 as FQNNGV. CDR3 length: 17 residues. J lost 5 bases, V lost 5 bases, and 17 bases had no gene match. The CDR3: CASSPPGQQVLGETQYF. CDR3 in DNA: TGTGCCAGCAGCCCCCCGGGACAGCAAGTTTTGGGGGAGACCCAGTACTTC.

This clone was counted a few times. The gene calls are TRBV11-3 and TRBJ2-2, with a weak D call TRBD2 (7 bases). The CDR3 length is 17 residues. Germline lookup yields CDR1 SGHNT and CDR2 YENEEA. Trimming shortened V by 1 base and J by 6 bases, and 18 bases separated the two germline ends. The CDR3 protein is CASSLVSGGSYAGELFF. In DNA form, the CDR3 reads TGTGCCAGCAGCTTAGTATCGGGGGGCTCTTATGCCGGGGAGCTGTTTTTT.

V usage is TRBV9 and J usage is TRBJ2-5; 14 nucleotides line up with TRBD2. Germline loops: CDR1 SGDLS, CDR2 YYNGEE. V lost 4 bases and J lost 5; bases outside the gene matches: 7. This CDR3 has 16 amino acids. CDR3 amino acids: CASSSGLAGGLETQYF. CDR3 bases: TGTGCCAGCAGCTCAGGACTAGCGGGAGGATTGGAGACCCAGTACTTC.